Listed below are T cell receptor beta chains from one sample, sequenced in a study of CD8+CD57+ T cells in acquired aplastic anemia. TCRdb recomputed calls from the reads with MiXCR, one row per CDR3 protein. The table lists some 220,000 distinct CDR3 sequences, about 37% of them singletons. Sequencing input: sorted CD4+, CD8+, or CD8+CD57+ T cells (not recorded which) from PBMCs. The receptors stem from a human donor in good health, serving as a control. The CDR3 runs from the conserved cysteine through the conserved F or W. D genes are given only for firm matches. Where a row states a size, it is once, few, many or the class of an expanded clone; other rows omit it.

>few|TRBV4-2|TRBJ1-6|-
TGTGCCAGCAGCCTCCGACCCGGGGGCACCGCCGCTAATTCACCCCTCCACTTT
CASSLRPGGTAANSPLHF
>-|TRBV10-3|TRBJ2-7|-
TGTGCCATCAGGGCGGGACGATACGAGCAGTACTTC
CAIRAGRYEQYF
>few|TRBV6-1|TRBJ1-5|-
TGTGCCAGCACCACAGGAGGGGGCAATCAGCCCCAGCATTTT
CASTTGGGNQPQHF
>-|TRBV5-4|TRBJ1-2|-
TGTGCCAGCAGCTTGGGACAACAGGGCCCTTATGGCTACACCTTC
CASSLGQQGPYGYTF
>few|TRBV24-1|TRBJ2-7|TRBD1
TGTGCCACCAGTGATTTGTCCATCTTAACAGGGGGCGCCGAGCAGTACTTC
CATSDLSILTGGAEQYF
>few|TRBV9|TRBJ2-3|-
TGTGCCAGCAGCGTTATTGGTGGGGGCGGTGGCACAGATACGCAGTATTTT
CASSVIGGGGGTDTQYF
>many|TRBV7-2|TRBJ1-2|-
TGTGCCAGCAGCTTAGGGAGGACAGATTATGGCTACACCTTC
CASSLGRTDYGYTF
>-|TRBV25-1|TRBJ2-7|TRBD2
TGTGCCAGCAGTGGGCCTTTAGCGGGAGCATACGAGCAGTACTTC
CASSGPLAGAYEQYF
>many|TRBV7-9|TRBJ2-5|TRBD1
TGTGCCAGCAGCAAAGGGACAGGGGGCGATGAGACCCAGTACTTC
CASSKGTGGDETQYF
>many|TRBV7-2|TRBJ2-7|-
TGTGCCAGCAGCGTAAAGACCGCAGGGGCCCAGGAGCAGTACTTC
CASSVKTAGAQEQYF
>-|TRBV10-1|TRBJ2-7|-
TGCGCCAGCAGTGATGGAGGGGTAGGCTACGAGCAGTACTTC
CASSDGGVGYEQYF
>-|TRBV13|TRBJ1-1|-
TGTGCCAGCCGTCGACAGGCCGAAGCTTACTTT
CASRRQAEAYF
>many|TRBV6-4|TRBJ1-1|-
TGTGCCAGCAGTCCGACGGGACTGAACACTGAAGCTTTCTTT
CASSPTGLNTEAFF
>-|TRBV10-3|TRBJ1-5|-
TGTGCCATCAGTGAAGGGAATCAGCCCCAGCATTTT
CAISEGNQPQHF
>few|TRBV7-9|TRBJ2-1|TRBD2
TGTGCCAGCAGCCTCTCACCGGGACTAGCGGGAGAACATGAGCAGTTCTTC
CASSLSPGLAGEHEQFF
>-|TRBV24-1|TRBJ1-2|-
TGTGCCACCAGTGATCCGAACTACAGGGAGGACGGCTACACCTTC
CATSDPNYREDGYTF
>-|TRBV27|TRBJ2-6|TRBD1
TGTGCCAGCAGTGACAGGGACAGGGCCAACGTCCTGACTTTC
CASSDRDRANVLTF
>few|TRBV7-9|TRBJ1-1|-
TGTGCCAGCAGCTCCTCCCTTGAAGCTTTCTTT
CASSSSLEAFF
>many|TRBV6-1|TRBJ1-6|TRBD1
TGTGCCAGCAGAAGACAGGGGTCTTCACCCCTCCACTTT
CASRRQGSSPLHF
>-|TRBV2|TRBJ1-1|TRBD1
TGTGCCAGCATCCCGGACAGGGAGGGTACTGAAGCTTTCTTT
CASIPDREGTEAFF
>-|TRBV29-1|TRBJ2-7|TRBD1
TGCAGCAGTTGGGACAGGGGAGGCTACGAGCAGTACTTC
CSSWDRGGYEQYF
>-|TRBV7-3|TRBJ2-1|-
TGTGCCAGCAGCTTTCATCTAGAGGGTCAGTCTTCCCACAATGAGCAGTTCTTC
CASSFHLEGQSSHNEQFF
>many|TRBV7-2|TRBJ1-6|-
TGTGCCAGCAGCTTATCGGGCAGCTCAGATTCACCCCTCCACTTT
CASSLSGSSDSPLHF
>-|TRBV4-2|TRBJ2-1|-
TGTGCCAGCGCATCCCTCCCAGGGCCGGACAATGAGCAGCTCTTC
CASASLPGPDNEQLF
>many|TRBV14|TRBJ1-6|-
TGTGCCAGCAGCCAAGTAAGGTTCGGTTCACCCCTCCACTTT
CASSQVRFGSPLHF
>-|TRBV25-1|TRBJ1-6|TRBD1
TGTGCCAGCACCGACTCCCGGGACAGGAGTTCACCCCTCCACTTT
CASTDSRDRSSPLHF